This TCR beta chain was obtained from a study of cytomegalovirus exposure and HLA in healthy donors. PCR involved 60 Vbeta and 13 Jbeta primers. Measured with immunoSEQ multiplex PCR; TCRdb has only the in-frame clones, and not every one. The sample contains about 40,000 clones, about 80% of which appear only once. CDR3 length equals 11 residues. CDR1 is SQVTM, CDR2 ANQGSEA, per germline. V lost 7 bases, J lost 1 base, and 7 bases lay in between. Sequencing used PBMCs. This TCR came from a woman younger than 30 in good health and CMV-seropositive. The rearrangement links TRBV29-1 to TRBJ2-5, with a tentative D call TRBD1 (6 bases). CDR3 in DNA: TGCAGCGGGGGGCTCCAAGAGACCCAGTACTTC. Amino acid sequence: CSGGLQETQYF.